This T cell receptor beta chain was recovered during a study of CXCR3-negative and CXCR3-positive naive CD8 T cells. Overall study: About 135 million TRB reads in total, about 1.5 +/- 0.3 million per library.

This CDR3 is 15 amino acids long. Germline V CDR1 and CDR2: SQVTM, ANQGSEA. Overall study results and limits: Hydrophobicity of TRB CDR3s was greater in CXCR3-positive naive cells than in CXCR3-negative naive cells. CXCR3-negative and CXCR3-positive naive cells shared comparable TRBV-TRBJ usage, but memory cells did not.

cDNA libraries for TRB were generated by 5' RACE incorporating UMI labels. TCRdb re-called the 5' RACE reads and shows each CDR3 protein once, DNA omitted. The sample data list around 61,000 distinct CDR3 sequences. A remark on this clonotype: What it binds is unknown.

The clonotype comes from a human donor in good health. Some clones in this sample may be carry-over from other donors' samples. The rearrangement joins TRBV29-1 to TRBJ1-2; absent DNA, TCRdb's TRBD1 call cannot be checked. The source material was naive CXCR3+ CD8+ T cells from blood. Subset defined: CD45RO-CCR7+CD27+CD95- naive CD8+ T cells expressing CXCR3 (TNR3+). CDR3 protein: CSVEERGTPNYGYTF.